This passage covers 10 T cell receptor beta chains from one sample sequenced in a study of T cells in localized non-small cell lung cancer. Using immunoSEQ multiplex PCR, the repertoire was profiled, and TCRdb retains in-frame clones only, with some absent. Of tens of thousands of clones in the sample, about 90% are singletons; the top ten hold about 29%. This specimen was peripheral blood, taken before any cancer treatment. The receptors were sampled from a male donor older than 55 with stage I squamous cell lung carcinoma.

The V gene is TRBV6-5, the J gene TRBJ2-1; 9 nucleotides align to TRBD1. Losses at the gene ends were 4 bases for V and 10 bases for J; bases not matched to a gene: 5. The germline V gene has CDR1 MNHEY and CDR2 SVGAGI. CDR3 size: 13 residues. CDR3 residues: CASSLNRGQEQFF. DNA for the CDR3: TGTGCCAGCAGTTTAAACAGGGGGCAGGAGCAGTTCTTC.

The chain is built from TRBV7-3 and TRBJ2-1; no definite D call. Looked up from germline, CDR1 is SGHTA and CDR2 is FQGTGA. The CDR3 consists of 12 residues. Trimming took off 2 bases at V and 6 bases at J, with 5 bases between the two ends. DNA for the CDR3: TGTGCCAGCAGCTTAGCCCTCAATGAGCAGTTCTTC. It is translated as CASSLALNEQFF. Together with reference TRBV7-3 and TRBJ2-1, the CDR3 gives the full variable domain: GAGVSQTPSNKVTEKGKYVELRCDPISGHTALYWYRQSLGQGPEFLIYFQGTGAADDSGLPNDRFFAVRPEGSVSTLKIQRTERGDSAVYLCASSLALNEQFFGPGTRLTVL.

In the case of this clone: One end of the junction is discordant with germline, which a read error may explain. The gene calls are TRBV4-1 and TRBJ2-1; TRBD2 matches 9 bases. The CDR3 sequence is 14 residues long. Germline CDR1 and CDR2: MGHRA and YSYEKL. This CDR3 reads CASSQDSRPSGAVF. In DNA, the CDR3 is TGCGCCAGCAGCCAAGATTCGCGGCCTAGCGGGGCGGTCTTC.

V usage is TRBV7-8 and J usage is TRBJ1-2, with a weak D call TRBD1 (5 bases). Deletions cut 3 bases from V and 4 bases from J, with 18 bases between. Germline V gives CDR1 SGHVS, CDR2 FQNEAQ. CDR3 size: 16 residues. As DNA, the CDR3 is TGTGCCAGCAGCTTCCGTAGGTCAGGTCAGGGCTATGGCTACACCTTC. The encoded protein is CASSFRRSGQGYGYTF.

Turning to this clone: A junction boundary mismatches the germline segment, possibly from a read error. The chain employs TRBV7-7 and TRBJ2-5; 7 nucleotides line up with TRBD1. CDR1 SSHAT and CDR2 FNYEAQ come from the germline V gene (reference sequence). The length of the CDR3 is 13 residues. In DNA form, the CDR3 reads TGTGCTAGCAGTTGGGACAGCCAAGAGACCCAGTACTTC. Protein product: CASSWDSQETQYF. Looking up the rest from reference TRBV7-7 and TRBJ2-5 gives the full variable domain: GAGVSQSPRYKVTKRGQDVTLRCDPISSHATLYWYQQALGQGPEFLTYFNYEAQPDKSGLPSDRFSAERPEGSISTLTIQRTEQRDSAMYRCASSWDSQETQYFGPGTRLLVL.

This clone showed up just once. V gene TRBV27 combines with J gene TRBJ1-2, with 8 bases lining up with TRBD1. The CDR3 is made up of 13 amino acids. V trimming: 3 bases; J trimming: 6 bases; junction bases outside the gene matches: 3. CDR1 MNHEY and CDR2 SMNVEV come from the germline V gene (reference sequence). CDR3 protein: CASSFGQGHGYTF. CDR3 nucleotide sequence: TGTGCCAGCAGTTTCGGACAGGGACATGGCTACACCTTC.

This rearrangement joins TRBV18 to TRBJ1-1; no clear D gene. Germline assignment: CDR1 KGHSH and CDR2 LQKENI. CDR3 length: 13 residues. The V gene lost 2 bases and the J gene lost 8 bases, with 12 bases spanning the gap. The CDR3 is CASSPERRVEAFF. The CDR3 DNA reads TGTGCCAGCTCACCAGAAAGAAGGGTGGAAGCTTTCTTT.

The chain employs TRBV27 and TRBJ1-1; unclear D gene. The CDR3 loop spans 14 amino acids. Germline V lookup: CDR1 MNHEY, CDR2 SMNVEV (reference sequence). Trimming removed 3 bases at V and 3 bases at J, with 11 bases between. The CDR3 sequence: CASSFRQRDTEAFF. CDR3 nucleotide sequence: TGTGCCAGCAGTTTTCGGCAGAGGGACACTGAAGCTTTCTTT.

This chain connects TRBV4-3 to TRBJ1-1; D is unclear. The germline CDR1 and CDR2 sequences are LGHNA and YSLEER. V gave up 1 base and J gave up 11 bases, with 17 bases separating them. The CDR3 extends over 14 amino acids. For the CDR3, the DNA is TGCGCCAGCAGCCAAGTCCCGTCCTCAGCAAGGGCTTTCTTT. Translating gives CASSQVPSSARAFF.

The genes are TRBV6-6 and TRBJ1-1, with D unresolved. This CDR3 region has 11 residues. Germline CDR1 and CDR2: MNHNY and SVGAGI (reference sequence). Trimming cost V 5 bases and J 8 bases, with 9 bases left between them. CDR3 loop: CASSRTAEAFF. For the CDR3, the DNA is TGTGCCAGCAGTAGGACGGCAGAAGCTTTCTTT.